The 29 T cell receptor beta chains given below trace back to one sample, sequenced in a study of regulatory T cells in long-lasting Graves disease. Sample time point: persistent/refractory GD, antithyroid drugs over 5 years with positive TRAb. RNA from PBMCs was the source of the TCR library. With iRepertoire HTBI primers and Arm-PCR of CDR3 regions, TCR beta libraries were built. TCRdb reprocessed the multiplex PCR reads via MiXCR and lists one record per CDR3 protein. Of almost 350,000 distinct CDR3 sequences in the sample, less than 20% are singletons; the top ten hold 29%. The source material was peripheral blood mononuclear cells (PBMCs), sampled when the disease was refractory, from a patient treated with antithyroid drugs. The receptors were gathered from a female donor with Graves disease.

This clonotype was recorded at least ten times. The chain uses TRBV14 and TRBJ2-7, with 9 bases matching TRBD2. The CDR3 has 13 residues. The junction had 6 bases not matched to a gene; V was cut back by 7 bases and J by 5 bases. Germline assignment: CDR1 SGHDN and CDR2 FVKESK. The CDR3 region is CASNLAGANEQYF. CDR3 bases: TGTGCCAGCAACTTAGCGGGAGCTAACGAGCAGTACTTC. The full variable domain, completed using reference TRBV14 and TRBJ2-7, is EAGVTQFPSHSVIEKGQTVTLRCDPISGHDNLYWYRRVMGKEIKFLLHFVKESKQDESGMPNNRFLAERTGGTYSTLKVQPAELEDSGVYFCASNLAGANEQYFGPGTRLTVT.

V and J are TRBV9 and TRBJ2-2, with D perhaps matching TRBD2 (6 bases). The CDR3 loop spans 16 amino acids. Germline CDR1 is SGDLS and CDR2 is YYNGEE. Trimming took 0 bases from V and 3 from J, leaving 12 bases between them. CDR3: CASSVDGWGDTGELFF. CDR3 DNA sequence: TGTGCCAGCAGCGTAGATGGCTGGGGGGACACCGGGGAGCTGTTTTTT.

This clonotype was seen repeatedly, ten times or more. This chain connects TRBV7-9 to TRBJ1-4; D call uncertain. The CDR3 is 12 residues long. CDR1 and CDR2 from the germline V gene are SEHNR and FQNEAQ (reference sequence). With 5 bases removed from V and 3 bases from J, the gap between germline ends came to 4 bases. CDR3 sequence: CASSPANEKLFF. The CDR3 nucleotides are TGTGCCAGCAGCCCCGCTAATGAAAAACTGTTTTTT.

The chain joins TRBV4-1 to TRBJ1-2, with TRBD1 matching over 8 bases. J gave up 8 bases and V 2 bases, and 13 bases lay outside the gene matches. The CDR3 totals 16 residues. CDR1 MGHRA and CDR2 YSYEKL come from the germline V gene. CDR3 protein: CASSQTRQGRKEGYTF. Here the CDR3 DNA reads TGCGCCAGCAGCCAAACCCGACAGGGGCGAAAGGAGGGCTACACCTTC.

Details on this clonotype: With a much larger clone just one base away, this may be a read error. CDR3 sequence reads: CASSLAGDNSPLHF. CDR3 nucleotide sequence: TGTGCCAGCAGCTTAGCAGGGGATAATTCACCCCTCCACTTT. The chain recombines TRBV11-2 with TRBJ1-6, with D tentatively TRBD1 (6 bases). V shed 1 base and J shed 5 bases, with 6 bases lying between them. This CDR3 contains 14 residues. Germline V gene data show CDR1 as SGHAT and CDR2 as FQNNGV.

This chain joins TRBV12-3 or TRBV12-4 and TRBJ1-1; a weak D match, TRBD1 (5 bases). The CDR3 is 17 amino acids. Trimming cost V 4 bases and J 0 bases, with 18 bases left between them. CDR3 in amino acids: CASSSGVWGGMNTEAFF. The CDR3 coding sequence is TGTGCCAGCAGTTCGGGAGTCTGGGGGGGGATGAACACTGAAGCTTTCTTT.

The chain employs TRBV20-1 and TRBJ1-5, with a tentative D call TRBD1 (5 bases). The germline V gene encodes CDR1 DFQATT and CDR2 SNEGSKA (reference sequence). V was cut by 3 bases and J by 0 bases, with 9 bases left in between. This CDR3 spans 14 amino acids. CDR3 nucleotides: TGCAGTGCTAGTGGGGGGATTAGCAATCAGCCCCAGCATTTT. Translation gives CSASGGISNQPQHF.

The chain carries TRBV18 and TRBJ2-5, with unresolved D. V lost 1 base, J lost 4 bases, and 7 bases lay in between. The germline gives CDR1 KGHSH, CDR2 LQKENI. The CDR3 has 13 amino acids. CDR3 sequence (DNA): TGTGCCAGCTCACCACTTGGACGAGAGACCCAGTACTTC. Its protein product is CASSPLGRETQYF.

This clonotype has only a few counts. The CDR3 reads CASSLAHTGELFF. CDR3 bases: TGTGCCAGCAGTTTAGCCCACACCGGGGAGCTGTTTTTT. The J gene is TRBJ2-2, the V gene TRBV12-3 or TRBV12-4; D gene ambiguous. CDR3 size: 13 residues. The germline V and J ends were trimmed by 0 bases and 3 bases, with 2 bases remaining between them.

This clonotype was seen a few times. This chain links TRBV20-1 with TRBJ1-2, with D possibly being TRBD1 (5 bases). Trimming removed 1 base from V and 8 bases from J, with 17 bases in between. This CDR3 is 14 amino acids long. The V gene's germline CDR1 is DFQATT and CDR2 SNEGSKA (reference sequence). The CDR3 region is CSARVVGPEWGYTF. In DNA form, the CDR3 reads TGCAGTGCTAGAGTTGTGGGACCCGAGTGGGGCTACACCTTC.

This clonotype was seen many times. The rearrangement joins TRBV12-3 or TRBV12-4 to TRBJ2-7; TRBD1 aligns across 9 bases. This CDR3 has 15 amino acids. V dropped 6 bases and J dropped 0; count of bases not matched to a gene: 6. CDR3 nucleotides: TGTGCCAGCAGAAAGGGACAGGGCGCCTCCTACGAGCAGTACTTC. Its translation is CASRKGQGASYEQYF.

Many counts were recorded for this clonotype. This chain's CDR3 is CASSGPTGIGQPQHF. CDR3 nucleotide sequence: TGTGCCAGCAGTGGACCTACGGGGATTGGGCAGCCCCAGCATTTT. The rearrangement joins TRBV6-1 to TRBJ1-5; D is unresolved. With 4 bases removed from V and 7 bases from J, the gap between germline ends came to 17 bases. Germline assignment: CDR1 MNHNS and CDR2 SASEGT. The CDR3 loop spans 15 amino acids.

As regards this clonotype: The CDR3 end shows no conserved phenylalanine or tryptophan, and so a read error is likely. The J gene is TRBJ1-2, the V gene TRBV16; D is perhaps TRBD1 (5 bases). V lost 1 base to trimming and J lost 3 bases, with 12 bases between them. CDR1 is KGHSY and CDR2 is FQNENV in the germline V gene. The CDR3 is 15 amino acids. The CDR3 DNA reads TGTGCCAGCAGCCAATTTAAGGGGCTCGACTATGGCTACACCCTC. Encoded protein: CASSQFKGLDYGYTL.

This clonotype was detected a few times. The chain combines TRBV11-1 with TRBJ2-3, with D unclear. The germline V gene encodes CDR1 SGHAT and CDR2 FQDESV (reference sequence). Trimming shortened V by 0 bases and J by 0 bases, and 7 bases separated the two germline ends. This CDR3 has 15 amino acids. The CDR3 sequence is CASSLARSSTDTQYF. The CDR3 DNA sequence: TGTGCCAGCAGCTTAGCGCGAAGTAGCACAGATACGCAGTATTTT.

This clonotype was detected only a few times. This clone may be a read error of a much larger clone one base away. The CDR3 protein is CASRDRVTPYEQYF. As DNA, the CDR3 is TGTGCCAGCAGGGACAGGGTAACACCCTACGAGCAGTACTTC. The chain carries TRBV2 and TRBJ2-7, with 8 bases matching TRBD1. V gave up 6 bases and J gave up 2 bases; unmatched junction bases: 6. The CDR3 consists of 14 residues. Germline V lookup: CDR1 SNHLY, CDR2 FYNNEI.

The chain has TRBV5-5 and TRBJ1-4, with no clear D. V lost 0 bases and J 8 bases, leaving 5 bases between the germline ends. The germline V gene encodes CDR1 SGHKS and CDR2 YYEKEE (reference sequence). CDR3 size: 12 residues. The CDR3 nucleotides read TGTGCCAGCAGCTTGGGCAGGGAAAAACTGTTTTTT. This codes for CASSLGREKLFF.

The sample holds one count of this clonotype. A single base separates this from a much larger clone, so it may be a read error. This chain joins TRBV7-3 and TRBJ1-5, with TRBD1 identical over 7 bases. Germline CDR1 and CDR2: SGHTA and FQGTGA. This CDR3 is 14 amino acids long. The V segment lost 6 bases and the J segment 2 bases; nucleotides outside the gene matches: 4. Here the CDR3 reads CASRQGTGNQPQHF. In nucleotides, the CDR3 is TGTGCCAGCAGGCAGGGGACAGGCAATCAGCCCCAGCATTTT. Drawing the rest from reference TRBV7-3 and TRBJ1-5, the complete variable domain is GAGVSQTPSNKVTEKGKYVELRCDPISGHTALYWYRQSLGQGPEFLIYFQGTGAADDSGLPNDRFFAVRPEGSVSTLKIQRTERGDSAVYLCASRQGTGNQPQHFGDGTRLSIL.

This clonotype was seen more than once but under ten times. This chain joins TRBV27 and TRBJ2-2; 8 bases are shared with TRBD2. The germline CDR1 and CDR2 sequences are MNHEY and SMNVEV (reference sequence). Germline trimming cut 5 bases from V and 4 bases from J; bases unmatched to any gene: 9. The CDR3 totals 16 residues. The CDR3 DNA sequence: TGTGCCAGCAGTATCGGGGGGGGGGCGGGCACCGGGGAGCTGTTTTTT. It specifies CASSIGGGAGTGELFF.

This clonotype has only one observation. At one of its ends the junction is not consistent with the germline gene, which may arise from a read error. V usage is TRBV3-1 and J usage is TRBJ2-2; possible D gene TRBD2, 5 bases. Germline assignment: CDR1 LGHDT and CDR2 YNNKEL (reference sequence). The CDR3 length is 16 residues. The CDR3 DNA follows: TGTGCCAGCAGCCAACGGGTGGTCCCCGGCGCCGGGGAGCCGTTTTTT. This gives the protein CASSQRVVPGAGEPFF. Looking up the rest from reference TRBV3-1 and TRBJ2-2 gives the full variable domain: DTAVSQTPKYLVTQMGNDKSIKCEQNLGHDTMYWYKQDSKKFLKIMFSYNNKELIINETVPNRFSPKSPDKAHLNLHINSLELGDSAVYFCASSQRVVPGAGEPFFGEGSRLTVL.

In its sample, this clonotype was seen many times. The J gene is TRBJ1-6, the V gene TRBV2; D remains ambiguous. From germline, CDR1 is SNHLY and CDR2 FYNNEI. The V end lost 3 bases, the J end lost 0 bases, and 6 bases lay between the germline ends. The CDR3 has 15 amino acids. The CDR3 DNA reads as TGTGCCAGCAGTGACAGGAGCTCCTATAATTCACCCCTCCACTTT. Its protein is CASSDRSSYNSPLHF.

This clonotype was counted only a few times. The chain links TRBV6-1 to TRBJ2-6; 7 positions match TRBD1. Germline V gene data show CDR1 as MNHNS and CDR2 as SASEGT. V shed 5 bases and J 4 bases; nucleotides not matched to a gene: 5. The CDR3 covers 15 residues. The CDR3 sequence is CASSQQGSGANVLTF. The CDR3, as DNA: TGTGCCAGCAGTCAACAGGGGTCGGGGGCCAACGTCCTGACTTTC.

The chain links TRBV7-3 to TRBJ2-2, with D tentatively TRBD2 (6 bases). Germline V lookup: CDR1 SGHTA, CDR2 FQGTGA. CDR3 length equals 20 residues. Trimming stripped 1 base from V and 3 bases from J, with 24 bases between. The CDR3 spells CASSLKSGPLASAYTGELFF. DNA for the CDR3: TGTGCCAGCAGCTTAAAATCAGGACCTCTCGCTAGCGCATACACCGGGGAGCTGTTTTTT.

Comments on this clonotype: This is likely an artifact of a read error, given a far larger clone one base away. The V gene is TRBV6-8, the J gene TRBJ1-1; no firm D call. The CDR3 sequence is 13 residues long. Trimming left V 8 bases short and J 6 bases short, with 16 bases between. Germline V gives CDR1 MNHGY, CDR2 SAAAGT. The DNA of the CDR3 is TGTGCCAGCGAAACCACGAGGAGCGCTGAAGCTTTCTTT. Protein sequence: CASETTRSAEAFF.

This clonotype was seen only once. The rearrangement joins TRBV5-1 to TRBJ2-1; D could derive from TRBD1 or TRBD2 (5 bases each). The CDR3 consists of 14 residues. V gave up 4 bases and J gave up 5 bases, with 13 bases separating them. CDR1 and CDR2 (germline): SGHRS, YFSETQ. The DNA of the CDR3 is TGCGCCAGCAGCGTTTACCGGGGCCACAATGAGCAGTTCTTC. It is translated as CASSVYRGHNEQFF. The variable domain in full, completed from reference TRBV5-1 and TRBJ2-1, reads KAGVTQTPRYLIKTRGQQVTLSCSPISGHRSVSWYQQTPGQGLQFLFEYFSETQRNKGNFPGRFSGRQFSNSRSEMNVSTLELGDSALYLCASSVYRGHNEQFFGPGTRLTVL.

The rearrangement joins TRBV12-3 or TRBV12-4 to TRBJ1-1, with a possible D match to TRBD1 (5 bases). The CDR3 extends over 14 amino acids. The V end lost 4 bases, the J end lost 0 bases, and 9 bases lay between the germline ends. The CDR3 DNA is TGTGCCAGCAGTTGGGGGACGATGAACACTGAAGCTTTCTTT. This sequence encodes CASSWGTMNTEAFF.

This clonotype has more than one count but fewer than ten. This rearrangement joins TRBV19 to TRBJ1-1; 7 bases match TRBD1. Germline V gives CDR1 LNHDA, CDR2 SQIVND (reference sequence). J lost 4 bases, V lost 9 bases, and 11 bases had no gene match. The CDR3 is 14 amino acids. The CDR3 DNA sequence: TGTGCCAGCACTAACAGGGGATCAATCACTGAAGCTTTCTTT. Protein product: CASTNRGSITEAFF.

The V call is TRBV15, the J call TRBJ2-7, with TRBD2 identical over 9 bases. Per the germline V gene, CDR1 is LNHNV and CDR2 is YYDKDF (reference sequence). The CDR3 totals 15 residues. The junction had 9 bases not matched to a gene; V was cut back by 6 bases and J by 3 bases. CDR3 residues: CATRTAREGVYEQYF. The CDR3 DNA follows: TGTGCCACCAGAACCGCGCGGGAGGGCGTCTACGAGCAGTACTTC.

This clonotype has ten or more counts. The CDR3 DNA reads as TGTGCCAGCAGTTACAGGACAGCCCAAGAGACCCAGTACTTC. Its translation: CASSYRTAQETQYF. The V and J genes are TRBV6-5 and TRBJ2-5; TRBD1 might be the D (6 bases). Germline CDR1 and CDR2: MNHEY and SVGAGI. V was clipped by 2 bases and J by 1 base, with 8 bases between them. The CDR3 loop spans 14 amino acids.

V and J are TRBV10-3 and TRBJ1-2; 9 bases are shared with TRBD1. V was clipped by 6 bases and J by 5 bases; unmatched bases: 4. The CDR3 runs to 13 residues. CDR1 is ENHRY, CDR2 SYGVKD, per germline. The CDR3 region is CAISSDRGYGYTF. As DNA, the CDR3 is TGTGCCATCAGCTCGGACAGGGGTTATGGCTACACCTTC.